These T cell receptor beta chains were read from a single sample in a study of lymphopenia after photon versus proton radiotherapy. Sequencing was performed with immunoSEQ multiplex PCR; in TCRdb, only in-frame clones are kept and a portion is missing. The table includes tens of thousands of clones, more than 75% detected once. The material sequenced was peripheral blood, taken from a patient treated with photon-based radiotherapy. These receptors were obtained from a woman in her forties or fifties with cholangiocarcinoma. Both conserved end residues are part of each CDR3. The order of the fields is clone size, V gene, D gene, J gene, CDR3 DNA, CDR3 protein. The D gene is left open where the match is weak. The size of a clone is reported for some rows only, either as once, few or many, or as a class for expanded clones.

clone size: -
V gene: TRBV21-1
D gene: -
J gene: TRBJ1-2
CDR3 DNA: TGTGCCAGCAGCAACAGGGTTGAGTATGGCTACACCTTC
CDR3 protein: CASSNRVEYGYTF

clone size: -
V gene: TRBV18
D gene: -
J gene: TRBJ1-1
CDR3 DNA: TGTGCCAGCTCACCGAGGAACACTGAAGCTTTCTTT
CDR3 protein: CASSPRNTEAFF

clone size: -
V gene: TRBV11-3
D gene: -
J gene: TRBJ2-3
CDR3 DNA: TGTGCCAGCAGCTCGGACACAGATACGCAGTATTTT
CDR3 protein: CASSSDTDTQYF

clone size: -
V gene: TRBV5-1
D gene: TRBD2
J gene: TRBJ2-5
CDR3 DNA: TGCGCCAGCAGCTTGGCCTCCGTTAGCGGGGGGGTGCACCAAGAGACCCAGTACTTC
CDR3 protein: CASSLASVSGGVHQETQYF

clone size: -
V gene: TRBV2
D gene: TRBD1
J gene: TRBJ2-7
CDR3 DNA: TGTGCCAGCTGCGGGCGGACAGGCTACGAGCAGTACTTC
CDR3 protein: CASCGRTGYEQYF

clone size: -
V gene: TRBV2
D gene: -
J gene: TRBJ2-3
CDR3 DNA: TGTGCCAGCAGTGAACAGGGGCCAGATACGCAGTATTTT
CDR3 protein: CASSEQGPDTQYF

clone size: -
V gene: TRBV18
D gene: -
J gene: TRBJ1-2
CDR3 DNA: TGTGCCAGCTCACCAATGGACACGACAACATATGGCTACACCTTC
CDR3 protein: CASSPMDTTTYGYTF

clone size: -
V gene: TRBV5-1
D gene: -
J gene: TRBJ1-1
CDR3 DNA: TGCGCCAGCAGCTGGAGTACAGGAGACACTGAAGCTTTCTTT
CDR3 protein: CASSWSTGDTEAFF

clone size: -
V gene: TRBV18
D gene: TRBD2
J gene: TRBJ2-1
CDR3 DNA: TGTGCCAGCTCACCTTCGGGCGGGGGGGCATACAATGAGCAGTTCTTC
CDR3 protein: CASSPSGGGAYNEQFF

clone size: -
V gene: TRBV18
D gene: -
J gene: TRBJ1-1
CDR3 DNA: TGTGCCAGCTCACCACCGGGCAAAGGTTTGAACACTGAAGCTTTCTTT
CDR3 protein: CASSPPGKGLNTEAFF

clone size: -
V gene: TRBV18
D gene: -
J gene: TRBJ2-1
CDR3 DNA: TGTGCCAGCTCACCGCCCCAGAAGACGAATGAGCAGTTCTTC
CDR3 protein: CASSPPQKTNEQFF

clone size: -
V gene: TRBV4-1
D gene: -
J gene: TRBJ1-2
CDR3 DNA: TGCGCCAGCAGCTTCTTAGGGGGACAACTGTATGATGGCTACACCTTC
CDR3 protein: CASSFLGGQLYDGYTF

clone size: -
V gene: TRBV7-2
D gene: TRBD2
J gene: TRBJ2-3
CDR3 DNA: TGTGCCAGCAGCCCATTAGCGGGGGTGGTAGATACGCAGTATTTT
CDR3 protein: CASSPLAGVVDTQYF

clone size: -
V gene: TRBV18
D gene: TRBD1
J gene: TRBJ2-2
CDR3 DNA: TGTGCCAGCTCAAACCGACAGGGCTCAAACACCGGGGAGCTGTTTTTT
CDR3 protein: CASSNRQGSNTGELFF

clone size: -
V gene: TRBV29-1
D gene: -
J gene: TRBJ1-1
CDR3 DNA: TGCAGCGCCCGACAGAACTTGAACACTGAAGCTTTCTTT
CDR3 protein: CSARQNLNTEAFF

clone size: -
V gene: TRBV19
D gene: -
J gene: TRBJ1-2
CDR3 DNA: TGTGCCAGTAGTACTGGGACCGGGAATAGCTATGGCTACACCTTC
CDR3 protein: CASSTGTGNSYGYTF

clone size: -
V gene: TRBV4-3
D gene: -
J gene: TRBJ2-7
CDR3 DNA: TGCGCCAGCAGCGGCGAGTGGGGGGAGCAGTACTTC
CDR3 protein: CASSGEWGEQYF

clone size: -
V gene: TRBV7-2
D gene: -
J gene: TRBJ2-7
CDR3 DNA: TGTGCCAGCAGCTTAGTCGCGGGGCGGAGCTCCTACGAGCAGTACTTC
CDR3 protein: CASSLVAGRSSYEQYF

clone size: -
V gene: TRBV10-1
D gene: TRBD1
J gene: TRBJ2-4
CDR3 DNA: TGCGCCAGCAGTGCTGACAGGGAAAGATACATTCAGTACTTC
CDR3 protein: CASSADRERYIQYF

clone size: -
V gene: TRBV11-3
D gene: -
J gene: TRBJ2-1
CDR3 DNA: TGTGCCAGCAGCGATGACAGAAGGAATGAGCAGTTCTTC
CDR3 protein: CASSDDRRNEQFF

clone size: -
V gene: TRBV5-4
D gene: -
J gene: TRBJ1-2
CDR3 DNA: TGTGCCAGCAGCAAACCGGGTCCTTATGGCTACACCTTC
CDR3 protein: CASSKPGPYGYTF

clone size: -
V gene: TRBV6-4
D gene: TRBD1
J gene: TRBJ1-2
CDR3 DNA: TGTGCCAGCAGTGCCACCGAACAGGGGCGCGGAGGCTACGCCTTC
CDR3 protein: CASSATEQGRGGYAF

clone size: -
V gene: TRBV11-2
D gene: TRBD2
J gene: TRBJ2-3
CDR3 DNA: TGTGCCAGCAGCTTTAGCGGGGGGAGCACAGATACGCAGTATTTT
CDR3 protein: CASSFSGGSTDTQYF

clone size: few
V gene: TRBV6-5
D gene: -
J gene: TRBJ2-4
CDR3 DNA: TGTGCCAGCAGTTACTCCGGTCAGGGTAAAAACATTCAGTACTTC
CDR3 protein: CASSYSGQGKNIQYF

clone size: -
V gene: TRBV7-2
D gene: -
J gene: TRBJ2-5
CDR3 DNA: TGTGCCAGCAGCTTAATCCCAGAGACCCAGTACTTC
CDR3 protein: CASSLIPETQYF

clone size: -
V gene: TRBV6-6
D gene: -
J gene: TRBJ1-2
CDR3 DNA: TGTGCCAGCAAGATCGGCCTCAACTATGGCTACACCTTC
CDR3 protein: CASKIGLNYGYTF

clone size: once
V gene: TRBV4-3
D gene: -
J gene: TRBJ2-2
CDR3 DNA: TGCGCCAGCAGCCTCCTCAGGGGCGGTACCGGGGAGCTGTTTTTT
CDR3 protein: CASSLLRGGTGELFF

clone size: -
V gene: TRBV4-1
D gene: -
J gene: TRBJ1-1
CDR3 DNA: TGCGCCAGCAGCCAAGCATCGACAGGCTTGAACACTGAAGCTTTCTTT
CDR3 protein: CASSQASTGLNTEAFF

clone size: -
V gene: TRBV6-5
D gene: -
J gene: TRBJ2-3
CDR3 DNA: TGTGCCAGCAGTTACTCCGGGGGCGTGGGCACAGATACGCAGTATTTT
CDR3 protein: CASSYSGGVGTDTQYF

clone size: -
V gene: TRBV7-9
D gene: TRBD1
J gene: TRBJ1-2
CDR3 DNA: TGTGCCAGCAGCTCCACAGGGGACTATGGCTACACCTTC
CDR3 protein: CASSSTGDYGYTF

clone size: -
V gene: TRBV10-2
D gene: -
J gene: TRBJ2-6
CDR3 DNA: TGCGCCAGCAGGGAGGACATGGACTCTGGGGCCAACGTCCTGACTTTC
CDR3 protein: CASREDMDSGANVLTF

clone size: -
V gene: TRBV7-7
D gene: -
J gene: TRBJ1-3
CDR3 DNA: TGTGCTAGCAGCTTGGATCCGCCGGGACTCTCTGGAAACACCATATATTTT
CDR3 protein: CASSLDPPGLSGNTIYF

clone size: -
V gene: TRBV30
D gene: -
J gene: TRBJ2-5
CDR3 DNA: TGTGCCTGGGGGGGCGGCCAAGAGACCCAGTACTTC
CDR3 protein: CAWGGGQETQYF

clone size: once
V gene: TRBV28
D gene: -
J gene: TRBJ1-5
CDR3 DNA: TGTGCCAGCAGCCCATCGAACACAGGGAATCAGCCCCAGCATTTT
CDR3 protein: CASSPSNTGNQPQHF

clone size: -
V gene: TRBV19
D gene: -
J gene: TRBJ1-5
CDR3 DNA: TGTGCCAGTACCAGGACAGTTAATCAGCCCCAGCATTTT
CDR3 protein: CASTRTVNQPQHF

clone size: -
V gene: TRBV29-1
D gene: -
J gene: TRBJ1-2
CDR3 DNA: TGCAGCGTTGATCGGGAGGGTTTGGACTATGGCTACACCTTC
CDR3 protein: CSVDREGLDYGYTF

clone size: -
V gene: TRBV4-3
D gene: -
J gene: TRBJ2-3
CDR3 DNA: TGCGCCAGCAGCCAAGAGAGTTGGCTCACAGATACGCAGTATTTT
CDR3 protein: CASSQESWLTDTQYF

clone size: once
V gene: TRBV6-4
D gene: TRBD1
J gene: TRBJ2-2
CDR3 DNA: TGTGCCAGCCGAGGGGGCTGGTCCGGGGAGCTGTTTTTT
CDR3 protein: CASRGGWSGELFF

clone size: -
V gene: TRBV25-1
D gene: -
J gene: TRBJ2-7
CDR3 DNA: TGTGCCAGCAGGGCTGACGGCTCCTACGAGCAGTACTTC
CDR3 protein: CASRADGSYEQYF

clone size: -
V gene: TRBV10-3
D gene: -
J gene: TRBJ1-1
CDR3 DNA: TGTGCCATCAGTATCACAGGGAACACTGAAGCTTTCTTT
CDR3 protein: CAISITGNTEAFF

clone size: -
V gene: TRBV11-2
D gene: -
J gene: TRBJ2-3
CDR3 DNA: TGTGCCAGCAGAGGTTGGGGGGCATCAGATACGCAGTATTTT
CDR3 protein: CASRGWGASDTQYF

clone size: -
V gene: TRBV5-6
D gene: -
J gene: TRBJ2-7
CDR3 DNA: TGTGCCAGCAGAGAGGGACCGAGCAGGATTTACGAGCAGTACTTC
CDR3 protein: CASREGPSRIYEQYF

clone size: -
V gene: TRBV5-1
D gene: -
J gene: TRBJ1-1
CDR3 DNA: TGCGCCAGCAGGGTTGTGGGGAACACTGAAGCTTTCTTT
CDR3 protein: CASRVVGNTEAFF

clone size: -
V gene: TRBV7-8
D gene: -
J gene: TRBJ1-5
CDR3 DNA: TGTGCCAGCAGGCTGAGAGGCAATCAGCCCCAGCATTTT
CDR3 protein: CASRLRGNQPQHF

clone size: once
V gene: TRBV6-5
D gene: -
J gene: TRBJ2-4
CDR3 DNA: TGTGCCAGCAGGGAAGGACCGAAAAACATTCAGTACTTC
CDR3 protein: CASREGPKNIQYF

clone size: few
V gene: TRBV6-5
D gene: TRBD1
J gene: TRBJ1-2
CDR3 DNA: TGTGCCAGCAGTCCCGTAGCGGGACAGGGGTTAGGCTACACCTTC
CDR3 protein: CASSPVAGQGLGYTF

clone size: once
V gene: TRBV5-1
D gene: TRBD1
J gene: TRBJ1-3
CDR3 DNA: TGCGCCAGCAGCCCGGGACAGGGGTCTGGAAACACCATATATTTT
CDR3 protein: CASSPGQGSGNTIYF

clone size: -
V gene: TRBV10-3
D gene: -
J gene: TRBJ1-1
CDR3 DNA: TGTGCCATCAGAGATGGGCAGGGATACACTGAAGCTTTCTTT
CDR3 protein: CAIRDGQGYTEAFF

clone size: -
V gene: TRBV7-2
D gene: TRBD1
J gene: TRBJ1-5
CDR3 DNA: TGTGCCAGCAGCAAGGACAGGGGGCTAAAGCCCCAGCATTTT
CDR3 protein: CASSKDRGLKPQHF

clone size: -
V gene: TRBV21-1
D gene: -
J gene: TRBJ1-3
CDR3 DNA: TGTGCCAGCAGCATGGGACAGTACGGAAACACCATATATTTT
CDR3 protein: CASSMGQYGNTIYF

clone size: -
V gene: TRBV5-5
D gene: TRBD1
J gene: TRBJ2-2
CDR3 DNA: TGTGCCAGCAGTTCCGGGACAGGCCCCCTCGGGGAGCTGTTTTTT
CDR3 protein: CASSSGTGPLGELFF

clone size: -
V gene: TRBV6-5
D gene: -
J gene: TRBJ1-1
CDR3 DNA: TGTGCCAGCAGTTACGATGGTGGAACTGAAGCTTTCTTT
CDR3 protein: CASSYDGGTEAFF

clone size: -
V gene: TRBV6-5
D gene: TRBD1
J gene: TRBJ2-7
CDR3 DNA: TGTGCCAGCAGCATTGACAGGGGGAGAACCGAGCAGTACTTC
CDR3 protein: CASSIDRGRTEQYF

clone size: -
V gene: TRBV14
D gene: -
J gene: TRBJ2-7
CDR3 DNA: TGTGCCAGCAGCCAAGACCGCTACGAGCAGTACTTC
CDR3 protein: CASSQDRYEQYF

clone size: once
V gene: TRBV7-2
D gene: -
J gene: TRBJ1-1
CDR3 DNA: TGTGCCAGCAGCTCGCAGACAGACAAAGCTTTCTTT
CDR3 protein: CASSSQTDKAFF